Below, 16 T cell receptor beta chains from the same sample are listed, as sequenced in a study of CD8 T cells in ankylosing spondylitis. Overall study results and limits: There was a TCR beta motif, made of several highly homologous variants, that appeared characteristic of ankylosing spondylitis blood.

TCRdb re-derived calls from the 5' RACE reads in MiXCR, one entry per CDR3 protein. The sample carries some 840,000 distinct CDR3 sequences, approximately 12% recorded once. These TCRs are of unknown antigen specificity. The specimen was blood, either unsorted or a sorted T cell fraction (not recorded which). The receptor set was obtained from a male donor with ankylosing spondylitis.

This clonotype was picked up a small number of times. This chain's CDR3 is CASNRGHFNEKLFF. The CDR3 coding sequence is TGTGCCAGCAACCGGGGACACTTTAATGAAAAACTGTTTTTT. The V call is TRBV5-6, the J call TRBJ1-4; tentative D call: TRBD1 (6 bases). V lost 6 bases and J 4 bases, leaving 13 bases between the germline ends. This CDR3 contains 14 residues. CDR1 SGHDT and CDR2 YYEEEE come from the germline V gene.

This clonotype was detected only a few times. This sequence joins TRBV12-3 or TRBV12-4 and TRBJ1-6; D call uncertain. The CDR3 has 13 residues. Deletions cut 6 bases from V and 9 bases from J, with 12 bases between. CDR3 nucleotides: TGTGCCAGCAGCCAACTTCGAGTTTCACCCCTCCACTTT. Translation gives CASSQLRVSPLHF.

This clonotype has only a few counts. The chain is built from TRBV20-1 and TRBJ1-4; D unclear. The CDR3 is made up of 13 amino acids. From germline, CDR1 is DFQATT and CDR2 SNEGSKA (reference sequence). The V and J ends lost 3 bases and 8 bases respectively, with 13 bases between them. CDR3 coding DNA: TGCAGTGCTAGGGGTAGCTCGGGGGAAAAACTGTTTTTT. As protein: CSARGSSGEKLFF.

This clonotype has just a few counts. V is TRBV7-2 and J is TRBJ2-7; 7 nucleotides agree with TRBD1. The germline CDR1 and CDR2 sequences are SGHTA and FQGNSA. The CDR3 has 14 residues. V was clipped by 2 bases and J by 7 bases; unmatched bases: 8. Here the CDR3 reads CASSLNSQGPEQYF. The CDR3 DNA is TGTGCCAGCAGCTTAAACTCACAGGGGCCGGAGCAGTACTTC.

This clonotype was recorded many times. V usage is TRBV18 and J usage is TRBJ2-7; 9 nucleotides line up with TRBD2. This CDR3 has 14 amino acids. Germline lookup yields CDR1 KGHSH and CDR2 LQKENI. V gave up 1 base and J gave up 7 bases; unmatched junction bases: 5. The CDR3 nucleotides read TGTGCCAGCTCACCACTAGCGGGAGTGGGGGAGCAGTACTTC. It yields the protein CASSPLAGVGEQYF.

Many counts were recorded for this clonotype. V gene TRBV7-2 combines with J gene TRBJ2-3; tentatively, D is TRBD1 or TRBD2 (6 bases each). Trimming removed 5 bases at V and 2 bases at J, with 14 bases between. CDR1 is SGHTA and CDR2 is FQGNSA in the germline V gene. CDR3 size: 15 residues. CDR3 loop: CASSTGGGTTDTQYF. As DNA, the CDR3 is TGTGCCAGCAGCACCGGGGGCGGGACCACAGATACGCAGTATTTT. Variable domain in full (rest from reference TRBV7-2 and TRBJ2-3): GAGVSQSPSNKVTEKGKDVELRCDPISGHTALYWYRQSLGQGLEFLIYFQGNSAPDKSGLPSDRFSAERTGGSVSTLTIQRTQQEDSAVYLCASSTGGGTTDTQYFGPGTRLTVL.

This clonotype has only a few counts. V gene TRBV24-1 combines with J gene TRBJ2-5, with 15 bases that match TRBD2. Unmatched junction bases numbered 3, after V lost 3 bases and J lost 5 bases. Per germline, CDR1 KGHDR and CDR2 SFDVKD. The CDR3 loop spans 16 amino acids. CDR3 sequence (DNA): TGTGCCACCAGTGATCCAGGGACTAGCGGGGGGGAGACCCAGTACTTC. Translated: CATSDPGTSGGETQYF.

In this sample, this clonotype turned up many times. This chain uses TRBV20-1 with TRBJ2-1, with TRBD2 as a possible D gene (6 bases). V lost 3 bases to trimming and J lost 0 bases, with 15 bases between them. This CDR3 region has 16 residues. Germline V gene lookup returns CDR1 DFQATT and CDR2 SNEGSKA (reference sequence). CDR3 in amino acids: CSASNTGTYSYNEQFF. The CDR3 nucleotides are TGCAGTGCTAGCAACACCGGGACTTACTCCTACAATGAGCAGTTCTTC.

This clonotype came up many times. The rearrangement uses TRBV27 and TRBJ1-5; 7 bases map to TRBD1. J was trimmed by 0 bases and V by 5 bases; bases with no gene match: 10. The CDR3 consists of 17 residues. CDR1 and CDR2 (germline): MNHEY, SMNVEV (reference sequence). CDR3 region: CASSGGQTSYSNQPQHF. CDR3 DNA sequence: TGTGCCAGCAGTGGGGGACAGACCTCTTATAGCAATCAGCCCCAGCATTTT.

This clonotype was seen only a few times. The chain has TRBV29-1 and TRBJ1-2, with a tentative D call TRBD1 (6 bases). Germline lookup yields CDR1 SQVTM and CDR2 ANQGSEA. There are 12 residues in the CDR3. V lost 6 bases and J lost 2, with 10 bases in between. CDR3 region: CSVLTGNYGYTF. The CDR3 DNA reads TGCAGCGTACTAACAGGGAACTATGGCTACACCTTC.

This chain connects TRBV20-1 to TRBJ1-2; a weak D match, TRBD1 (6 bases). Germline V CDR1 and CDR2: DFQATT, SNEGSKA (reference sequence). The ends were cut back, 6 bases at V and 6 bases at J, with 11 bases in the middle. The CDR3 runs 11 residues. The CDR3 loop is CSATNRDGYTF. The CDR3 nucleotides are TGCAGTGCCACAAACAGGGATGGCTACACCTTC.

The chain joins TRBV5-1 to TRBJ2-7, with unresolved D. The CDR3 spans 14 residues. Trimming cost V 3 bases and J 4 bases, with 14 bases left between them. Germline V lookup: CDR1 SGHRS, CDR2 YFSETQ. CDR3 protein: CASSSLWEGYEQYF. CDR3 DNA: TGCGCCAGCAGCTCATTGTGGGAAGGGTACGAGCAGTACTTC.

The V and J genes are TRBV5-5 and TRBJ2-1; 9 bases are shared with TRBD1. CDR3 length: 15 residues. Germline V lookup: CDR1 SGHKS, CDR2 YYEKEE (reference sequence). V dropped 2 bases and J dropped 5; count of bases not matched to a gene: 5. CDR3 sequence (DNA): TGTGCCAGCAGCTTTAGGACAGGGGACAACAATGAGCAGTTCTTC. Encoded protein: CASSFRTGDNNEQFF.

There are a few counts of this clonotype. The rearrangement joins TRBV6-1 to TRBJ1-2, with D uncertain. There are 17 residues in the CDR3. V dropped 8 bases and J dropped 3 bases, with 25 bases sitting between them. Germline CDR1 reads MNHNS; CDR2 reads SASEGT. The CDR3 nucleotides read TGTGCCAGCTTGGTCCCAGGACTCCTGAATGGGCACTATGGCTACACCTTC. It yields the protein CASLVPGLLNGHYGYTF.

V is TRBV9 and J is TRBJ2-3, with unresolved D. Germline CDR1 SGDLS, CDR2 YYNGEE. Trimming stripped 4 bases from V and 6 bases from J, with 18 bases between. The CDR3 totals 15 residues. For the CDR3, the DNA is TGTGCCAGCAGCCCCCGCCAGTTAGCCTACGATACGCAGTATTTT. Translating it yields CASSPRQLAYDTQYF.

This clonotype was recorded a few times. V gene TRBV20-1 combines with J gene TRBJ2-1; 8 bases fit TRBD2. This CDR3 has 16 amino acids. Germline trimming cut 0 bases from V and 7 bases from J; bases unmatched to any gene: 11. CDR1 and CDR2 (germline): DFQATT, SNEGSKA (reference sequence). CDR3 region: CSARDKDGGRRNEQFF. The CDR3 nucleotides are TGCAGTGCTAGAGATAAAGACGGCGGGAGGAGGAATGAGCAGTTCTTC.